These T cell receptor beta chains were read from a single sample in a study of OX40 agonist ivuxolimab in advanced cancers. The table came from immunoSEQ multiplex PCR; TCRdb's copy has only in-frame clones and leaves some out. The sample records 55,000 to 80,000 clones, roughly 80% being singletons. The sequences come from CD4+ or CD8+ T cells sorted from blood, collected in a trial of the OX40 agonist ivuxolimab. These TCRs come from an adult with an advanced solid tumor such as melanoma, head and neck, liver or kidney cancer. Each CDR3 is given with its conserved first and last residue. Each record gives: clone size, V gene, CDR3 length, D gene, J gene, CDR3 DNA, CDR3 protein. The D gene is left open where the match is weak. Part of the rows lack a size; the others show once, few, many or a class for expanded clones.

>.|TRBV5-1|14|.|TRBJ2-3
TGCGCCAGCAAGGTCGCGTCTAGCACAGATACGCAGTATTTT
CASKVASSTDTQYF
>.|TRBV6-6|13|.|TRBJ1-2
TGTGCCAGCAGTTATGTCGGGGCTCCTGGCTACACCTTC
CASSYVGAPGYTF
>.|TRBV5-1|14|.|TRBJ1-1
TGCGCCAGCAGCTTGGACAGTTATAACACTGAAGCTTTCTTT
CASSLDSYNTEAFF
>.|TRBV7-9|15|.|TRBJ1-1
TGTGCCAGCAGCTTAGTCCCCACAGGGAACACTGAAGCTTTCTTT
CASSLVPTGNTEAFF
>once|TRBV18|15|TRBD2|TRBJ2-5
TGTGCCAGCTCACCGGGGACTAGCCACCAAGAGACCCAGTACTTC
CASSPGTSHQETQYF
>.|TRBV15|16|TRBD1|TRBJ1-5
TGTGCCACCAGCAGCCCGGGACAGGACCTTAATCAGCCCCAGCATTTT
CATSSPGQDLNQPQHF
>once|TRBV7-9|14|.|TRBJ1-6
TGTGCCAGCAGCTTAGCAAATTATAATTCACCCCTCCACTTT
CASSLANYNSPLHF
>.|TRBV7-2|15|.|TRBJ2-7
TGTGCCAGCAGCTCCCAGGGATCCCACTCCTACGAGCAGTACTTC
CASSSQGSHSYEQYF
>.|TRBV27|14|.|TRBJ2-7
TGTGCCAGCAGTTTGGGGCCTAGTGGATCCGAGCAGTACTTC
CASSLGPSGSEQYF
>.|TRBV7-9|13|.|TRBJ2-5
TGTGCCAGCAGCTTAGGGACCCAAGAGACCCAGTACTTC
CASSLGTQETQYF
>once|TRBV11-2|13|.|TRBJ2-5
TGTGCCAGCAGCTCGGGGCTCCGGGAGACCCAGTACTTC
CASSSGLRETQYF
>.|TRBV10-2|17|TRBD2|TRBJ2-1
TGCGCCAGCAGTGTGATAGGTGGGACTAGCGGGGGGAATGAGCAGTTCTTC
CASSVIGGTSGGNEQFF
>few|TRBV11-3|17|.|TRBJ1-2
TGTGCCGGGCACAACCTACTGCAGGGTCCCGGTATGGATGGCTACACCTTC
CAGHNLLQGPGMDGYTF
>.|TRBV7-9|15|.|TRBJ1-2
TGTGCCAGCAGCTTAGCGGGTCGAAAGGTAACTGGCTACACCTTC
CASSLAGRKVTGYTF
>.|TRBV19|15|TRBD2|TRBJ2-7
TGTGCCAGTAGTATACTAGCGGGAGGGCCCTACGAGCAGTACTTC
CASSILAGGPYEQYF
>.|TRBV28|14|TRBD2|TRBJ2-7
TGTGCCACTGGACTAGCGGGAACCAAGTACGAGCAGTACTTC
CATGLAGTKYEQYF
>few|TRBV13|14|.|TRBJ1-4
TGTGCCAGCAGTGTTGCAGGCTTTAATGAAAAACTGTTTTTT
CASSVAGFNEKLFF
>.|TRBV28|16|.|TRBJ1-6
TGTGCCAGCAGTTTGATAGTCGGCACAGAGAATTCACCCCTCCACTTT
CASSLIVGTENSPLHF
>.|TRBV27|14|.|TRBJ2-7
TGTGCCAGCAGTTTGGGGGAATCCTACTACGAGCAGTACTTC
CASSLGESYYEQYF
>.|TRBV19|15|TRBD1|TRBJ1-4
TGTGCCAGTAGTATTGTGGGACAGCTGAATGAAAAACTGTTTTTT
CASSIVGQLNEKLFF
>.|TRBV18|13|.|TRBJ2-7
TGTGCCAGCTCCAGGGGGGCCCCAAATGAGCAGTACTTC
CASSRGAPNEQYF
>.|TRBV4-3|14|TRBD2|TRBJ2-3
TGCGCCAGCAGCCAAGGGAGCGGGACTCTGGCGCAGTATTTT
CASSQGSGTLAQYF
>.|TRBV4-2|14|.|TRBJ1-3
TGTGCCAGCAGGACGGGAGTCTCTGGAAACACCATATATTTT
CASRTGVSGNTIYF
>.|TRBV7-2|19|TRBD1|TRBJ1-4
TGTGCCAGCAGCCGTCAGGTCAGGGGGCTAAGGGCACGGGCCGAAAAACTGTTTTTT
CASSRQVRGLRARAEKLFF
>.|TRBV5-4|15|TRBD1|TRBJ1-4
TGTGCCAGCAGCCCATCGACAGGGACAAATGAAAAACTGTTTTTT
CASSPSTGTNEKLFF
>.|TRBV19|15|.|TRBJ2-1
TGTGCCAGTAGTATTAACAGTCCTTCTTACAATGAGCAGTTCTTC
CASSINSPSYNEQFF
>.|TRBV11-3|15|.|TRBJ1-1
TGTGCCAGCAGCCCCGGGGGGGTACAGAACACTGAAGCTTTCTTT
CASSPGGVQNTEAFF
>.|TRBV9|15|.|TRBJ1-6
TGTGCCAGCAGCGCAAGTTTAAAGGGCGGGTCACCCCTCCACTTT
CASSASLKGGSPLHF
>.|TRBV15|14|.|TRBJ1-4
TGTGCCACCCGCGATCGATACGAAGGGGAAAAACTGTTTTTT
CATRDRYEGEKLFF
>.|TRBV18|13|TRBD2|TRBJ2-5
TGTGCCAGCGCCCGGGAGGTACAAGAGACCCAGTACTTC
CASAREVQETQYF
>once|TRBV7-8|14|TRBD2|TRBJ2-5
TGTGCCAGCAGCGCGGGACTAGCGGGGGAGACCCAGTACTTC
CASSAGLAGETQYF
>.|TRBV2|15|TRBD2|TRBJ2-5
TGTGCCAGCAGGACCGGGACTACCCGGGGAGAGACCCAGTACTTC
CASRTGTTRGETQYF
>.|TRBV5-5|17|.|TRBJ1-3
TGTGCCAGCAGCCATCTAGTGGGAGGCTACTCTGGAAACACCATATATTTT
CASSHLVGGYSGNTIYF
>few|TRBV5-6|19|TRBD1|TRBJ2-3
TGTGCCAGCAGCGCAGGGACAGGGGGCGCCCGGGGAGGCACAGATACGCAGTATTTT
CASSAGTGGARGGTDTQYF
>.|TRBV9|15|.|TRBJ2-1
TGTGCCAGCAGCATCGGGGGATCATCCTACAATGAGCAGTTCTTC
CASSIGGSSYNEQFF
>.|TRBV7-3|14|.|TRBJ1-2
TGTGCCAGCAGCTCGACAGGACTGCTATATGGCTACACCTTC
CASSSTGLLYGYTF
>.|TRBV28|16|TRBD1|TRBJ1-1
TGTGCCAGCAGTCGTCCCCACAGGGGGCGTTACACTGAAGCTTTCTTT
CASSRPHRGRYTEAFF
>.|TRBV30|15|TRBD1|TRBJ1-5
TGTGCCTGGAGTCAAGTGGACAGGGACAATCAGCCCCAGCATTTT
CAWSQVDRDNQPQHF
>.|TRBV7-6|16|TRBD1|TRBJ2-5
TGTGCCAGCAGCCTTCGACAGGGGGGCCTCTGGGAGACCCAGTACTTC
CASSLRQGGLWETQYF
>.|TRBV5-1|15|TRBD2|TRBJ2-5
TGCGCCAGCAGCGGTAGCGCGGGGGACCAAGAGACCCAGTACTTC
CASSGSAGDQETQYF
>.|TRBV9|15|TRBD2|TRBJ2-1
TGTGCCAGCAGCGTAGGACTAGCGGGAGGAAATGAGCAGTTCTTC
CASSVGLAGGNEQFF
>.|TRBV2|13|TRBD1|TRBJ2-1
TGTGCCAGCATTTCGGGACAGGTAGTTGAGCAGTTCTTC
CASISGQVVEQFF
>.|TRBV19|15|TRBD1|TRBJ2-5
TGTGCCAGTAGTTCGGACAGGGAGAGGCGAGAGACCCAGTACTTC
CASSSDRERRETQYF
>.|TRBV12-2|17|.|TRBJ2-1
TGTGCAAGTCGCATTCCTGGACAGGGATACACCTACAATGAGCAGTTCTTC
CASRIPGQGYTYNEQFF
>.|TRBV28|15|.|TRBJ1-4
TGTGCCAGCAGTTTAATCCAGCCCGGGAATGAAAAACTGTTTTTT
CASSLIQPGNEKLFF
>few|TRBV19|16|TRBD1|TRBJ1-1
TGTGCCAGTCGGGACAGGGCCTCAGGTCTATACACTGAAGCTTTCTTT
CASRDRASGLYTEAFF